A selection of T cell receptor beta chains follows, all from one sample in a study of early T cells in non-severe SARS-CoV-2 infection. MiXCR was run by TCRdb on the 5' RACE reads, yielding one entry per CDR3 protein. This sample yields tens of thousands of distinct CDR3 sequences, of which nearly 4.5% are seen a single time; roughly 5.3% belongs to the top ten. Sequenced sample: whole blood. The source is an adult who was a healthcare worker with PCR-confirmed SARS-CoV-2 infection or an uninfected control (not recorded which). CDR3s include the opening cysteine and the closing phenylalanine or tryptophan.

v_gene,CDR3aa
TRBV30,CAWSRKNTEAFF
TRBV18,CASSQGQGVYEQYF
TRBV6-2/TRBV6-3,CASSYSTSLVAKNIQYF
TRBV10-1,CASSDRQGGGYTF
TRBV4-3,CASSQEIRVYETQYF
TRBV4-2,CASSQGRGGIETQYF
TRBV29-1,CSVVQNTEAFF
TRBV7-9,CASSRGEVFF
TRBV11-2,CASSLRTGVNEQYF
TRBV28,CASSLQLPTDTQYF
TRBV28,CASSFSGLAGGPDTQYF
TRBV7-9,CASSLSGTGNEQFF
TRBV29-1,CSVEAGRGETQYF
TRBV7-9,CASSLGKKGRGSDTQYF
TRBV5-1,CASSSTGDNSPLHF
TRBV7-2,CASSSPEGVAGGNNEQFF
TRBV28,CASRQGADEQYF
TRBV5-4,CASSLDRNTEAFF
TRBV28,CASSTFRRGNTEAFF
TRBV12-3/TRBV12-4,CASTRNYGYTF
TRBV4-2,CASSQEAGGYNSPLHF
TRBV27,CASSYKGQGRAEAFF
TRBV20-1,CSASGTGSYEQYF
TRBV7-6,CASSTGQGNSPLHF
TRBV20-1,CSARRGLIGNQPQHF
TRBV28,CASSLLAGDETQYF
TRBV12-3/TRBV12-4,CASSPTRTSNSPLHF
TRBV9,CASSTSPTAQETQYF
TRBV20-1,CSARDPIGQGARTDTQYF
TRBV30,CAWSGGTGGSGGTNEKLFF
TRBV9,CASSVKENSPLHF
TRBV7-8,CASSFGAGGRTEAFF
TRBV14,CASSQGPTSNTEAFF
TRBV20-1,CSARGGTRPYEQYF
TRBV3-1,CASSQGPGDRSTEAFF
TRBV13,CASSSLAGPRETQYF
TRBV12-3/TRBV12-4,CASSPRGSGRGTGELFF
TRBV20-1,CSQSSYNSPLHF
TRBV20-1,CSARDVSGANVLTF
TRBV5-1,CASSSIPPGQGYTEAFF
TRBV5-1,CASSRQGTGSGANVLTF
TRBV11-2,CASSLPPMNTEAFF
TRBV7-8,CASSLDLPDRAYEQYF
TRBV7-6,CASSLGVSGANVLTF
TRBV7-9,CASSIGLSSDRTNYGYTF